One and the same sample provided the 14 T cell receptor beta chains below, sequenced in a study of T cell clonality in common variable immunodeficiency. TCRdb's table, derived via immunoSEQ multiplex PCR, lists solely in-frame clones and lacks some. Observed in the sample are roughly 60,000 clones, none of them singletons. The sequencing sample was made of peripheral blood mononuclear cells. The receptors derive from a person between 18 and 75 years old in good health.

This clone was recorded at least ten times. The sequence runs out 3 residues before the end of the CDR3; the remainder is reconstructed from the germline J gene. V usage is TRBV30 and J usage is TRBJ2-7, with D hard to call. From germline, CDR1 is GTSNPN and CDR2 SVGIG (reference sequence). The CDR3 runs 12 residues. V was cut by 0 bases and J by 3 bases, with 6 bases left in between. The CDR3 sequence is CAWSVKGYEQYF. Incomplete CDR3 DNA: TGTGCCTGGAGTGTTAAAGGCTACGAG. Full variable domain (outside the CDR3, taken from reference TRBV30 and TRBJ2-7): SQTIHQWPATLVQPVGSPLSLECTVEGTSNPNLYWYRQAAGRGLQLLFYSVGIGQISSEVPQNLSASRPQDRQFILSSKKLLLSDSGFYLCAWSVKGYEQYFGPGTRLTVT.

This clone has ten or more counts. The read ends 3 residues shy of where the CDR3 ends; the end is completed using the germline J gene. The chain joins TRBV9 to TRBJ2-1; 7 bases fit TRBD1. The V gene's germline CDR1 is SGDLS and CDR2 YYNGEE. Trimming took 4 bases from V and 1 from J; bases not matched to a gene: 5. The CDR3 is made up of 15 amino acids. The DNA read from the CDR3 is TGTGCCAGCAGCAAGGGGACAGTTTCCTACAATGAG. It specifies CASSKGTVSYNE. The whole CDR3 reads CASSKGTVSYNEQFF.

This clone has a count of ten or more. Read sequence stops 3 residues before the CDR3 end, and the germline J gene provides the missing end. The J gene is TRBJ2-1, the V gene TRBV5-6, with D possibly matching TRBD2 (6 bases). Germline CDR1 SGHDT, CDR2 YYEEEE. This CDR3 has 14 amino acids. V gave up 0 bases and J gave up 5 bases, with 9 bases separating them. The CDR3 spells CASSLGLGNNEQFF. CDR3 DNA (partial): TGTGCCAGCAGCTTGGGACTAGGAAACAATGAG.

This clone was detected ten times or more. The read terminates 3 residues ahead of where the CDR3 ends, so the germline J gene completes it. The chain recombines TRBV23-1 with TRBJ2-1, with 7 positions matching TRBD2. TRBV23-1 qualifies as an ORF whose function is uncertain. This CDR3 is built from 16 residues. After removal of 4 bases from V and 4 bases from J, the junction contained 10 bases not matched to a gene. The covered CDR3 bases are TGCGCCAGCAGTCCCACTCCGACTAGCCCGTACAATGAG. Protein: CASSPTPTSPYNE. The full CDR3 is CASSPTPTSPYNEQFF.

This clone appeared many times. The observed sequence ends 3 residues before the CDR3 terminus, with the missing tail filled in from the germline J gene. The gene calls are TRBV11-3 and TRBJ1-2; the D is unclear. Germline V gives CDR1 SGHNT, CDR2 YENEEA. V was clipped by 5 bases and J by 4 bases, with 11 bases between them. This CDR3 is built from 13 residues. The sequenced part of the CDR3 DNA is TGTGCCAGCAGCCCCGCGGCGTTCTATGGC. Translated, it gives CASSPAAFYG. The whole CDR3 protein is CASSPAAFYGYTF.

In regard to this clone: Coverage ceases 3 residues before the CDR3 finishes, and the germline J gene fills in the end. The V gene is TRBV2, the J gene TRBJ2-3; the match to TRBD2 covers 12 bases. Trimming removed 5 bases from V and 2 bases from J; junction bases left unmatched: 2. CDR1 and CDR2 from the germline V gene are SNHLY and FYNNEI. The length of the CDR3 is 15 residues. The sequenced part of the CDR3 DNA is TGTGCCAGCAGTCGACTAGCGGGGGTCACAGATACG. Amino acids: CASSRLAGVTDT. The full CDR3 protein reads CASSRLAGVTDTQYF.

This clone showed up many times. The read comes to an end 3 residues before the CDR3 does, leaving the germline J gene to fill in the end. The V gene is TRBV20-1, the J gene TRBJ2-7, with D possibly matching TRBD1 (6 bases). Looked up from germline, CDR1 is DFQATT and CDR2 is SNEGSKA (reference sequence). This CDR3 is built from 14 residues. V was shortened by 5 bases and J by 2 bases, with 16 bases between the two germline ends. The CDR3 protein is CSAGAGTPTYEQYF. The CDR3 DNA, read in part, is TGCAGTGCTGGAGCCGGGACACCAACCTACGAG.

This clone was seen at least ten times. The read falls 3 residues short of the CDR3 end, and the missing part is taken from the germline J gene. This chain links TRBV5-1 with TRBJ2-7; D remains ambiguous. There are 14 residues in the CDR3. The germline V gene encodes CDR1 SGHRS and CDR2 YFSETQ. Trimming left V 5 bases short and J 1 base short, with 13 bases between. The CDR3 loop is CASSPGPFSYEQYF. CDR3 bases read: TGCGCCAGCAGTCCGGGTCCCTTTTCCTACGAG.

This clone was seen ten or more times. The read ends 3 residues shy of where the CDR3 ends; the end is completed using the germline J gene. V gene TRBV20-1 combines with J gene TRBJ1-4, with a possible D match to TRBD1 (6 bases). The CDR3 totals 12 residues. Trimming removed 5 bases at V and 7 bases at J, with 11 bases between. Germline CDR1 reads DFQATT; CDR2 reads SNEGSKA (reference sequence). The covered CDR3 bases are TGCAGTGCTCAGGGGAAGGGTGAAAAA. Protein product: CSAQGKGEK. The whole CDR3 region reads CSAQGKGEKLFF.

This clone has a count of ten or more. The CDR3 end falls 3 residues outside the read, so it is completed with the germline J gene. V and J are TRBV4-1 and TRBJ2-7, with 7 bases aligning to TRBD2. Germline V gives CDR1 MGHRA, CDR2 YSYEKL. CDR3 length equals 16 residues. The V and J ends lost 0 bases and 2 bases, in that order; junction bases with no gene match: 7. The CDR3 bases that were read are TGCGCCAGCAGCCAAGAGCCCCTCCTAGCGGCCTACGAG. Encoded protein: CASSQEPLLAAYE. The full CDR3 sequence reads CASSQEPLLAAYEQYF.

This clone was counted ten times or more. The read ends 3 residues shy of where the CDR3 ends; the end is completed using the germline J gene. The chain employs TRBV20-1 and TRBJ2-5, with 7 nucleotides matching TRBD2. The germline V gene encodes CDR1 DFQATT and CDR2 SNEGSKA (reference sequence). The CDR3 sequence is 19 residues long. V lost 1 base and J lost 4; bases outside the gene matches: 21. The sequenced part of the CDR3 DNA is TGCAGTGCTAGAGTTGATTCTGGACTAGGTGTCTGGTTAGGAGAGACC. This sequence encodes CSARVDSGLGVWLGET. The full-length CDR3 reads as CSARVDSGLGVWLGETQYF.

This clone was picked up many times. The read halts 3 residues ahead of the CDR3 end, with the missing end drawn from the germline J gene. This chain joins TRBV15 and TRBJ2-3; D not resolved. CDR3 length equals 13 residues. Looked up from germline, CDR1 is LNHNV and CDR2 is YYDKDF (reference sequence). Trimming removed 5 bases from V and 0 bases from J, with 6 bases in between. CDR3 DNA (partial): TGTGCCACCAGCGAACAGAGCACAGATACG. Its translation: CATSEQSTDT. The complete CDR3 reads CATSEQSTDTQYF.

Ten or more counts support this clone. The read stops 3 residues short of the end of the CDR3; the missing end is completed from the germline J gene. The V and J genes are TRBV7-8 and TRBJ2-5; D might be TRBD1 (5 bases). Germline V gene data show CDR1 as SGHVS and CDR2 as FQNEAQ. The CDR3 is made up of 15 amino acids. V shed 1 base and J shed 3 bases, with 12 bases lying between them. The CDR3 bases that were read are TGTGCCAGCAGCTTAGAGGGGCGTCAGGAAGAGACC. Protein sequence: CASSLEGRQEET. From start to end, the CDR3 is CASSLEGRQEETQYF.

The table lists this clone with many counts. The DNA ends 3 residues before the CDR3 does, and the rest of the CDR3 is filled in from the germline J gene. J is TRBJ2-1 and V is TRBV5-1, with D hard to call. From germline, CDR1 is SGHRS and CDR2 YFSETQ. The CDR3 spans 12 residues. Trimming stripped 3 bases from V and 9 bases from J, with 10 bases between. The DNA read from the CDR3 is TGCGCCAGCAGCTCCGAGTACGGTGAG. Protein sequence: CASSSEYGE. The complete CDR3 sequence is CASSSEYGEQFF.